Each of the 18 T cell receptor beta chains below was sequenced from the same sample in a study of T cell responses to AZD1222 COVID-19 vaccine. Using immunoSEQ multiplex PCR, the repertoire was profiled, and TCRdb retains in-frame clones only, with some absent. The sample records 150,000 to 200,000 clones, around 90% being singletons. The sequencing here drew on peripheral blood, taken on day 0 of AZD1222 vaccination. These receptors were taken from an adult in good health.

This chain links TRBV12-3 or TRBV12-4 with TRBJ1-2, with TRBD1 identical over 7 bases. With 5 bases clipped from V and 7 bases from J, the junction kept 7 bases outside the gene matches. This CDR3 has 13 amino acids. This CDR3 is CASSPAGGRGYTF. The DNA for the CDR3 is TGTGCCAGCAGTCCCGCAGGGGGTCGTGGCTACACCTTC.

The chain carries TRBV5-6 and TRBJ1-5; D perhaps matches TRBD1 (5 bases). The CDR3 has 15 amino acids. Trimming cost V 3 bases and J 6 bases, with 16 bases left between them. From germline, CDR1 is SGHDT and CDR2 YYEEEE. This chain's CDR3 is CASSSTGPPRQPQHF. DNA for the CDR3: TGTGCCAGCAGCTCGACGGGACCCCCCCGTCAGCCCCAGCATTTT. Full variable domain (rest looked up from reference TRBV5-6 and TRBJ1-5): DAGVTQSPTHLIKTRGQQVTLRCSPKSGHDTVSWYQQALGQGPQFIFQYYEEEERQRGNFPDRFSGHQFPNYSSELNVNALLLGDSALYLCASSSTGPPRQPQHFGDGTRLSIL.

This chain connects TRBV6-5 to TRBJ1-2, with TRBD1 as a possible D gene (5 bases). CDR1 and CDR2 from the germline V gene are MNHEY and SVGAGI. This CDR3 is 13 amino acids long. Trimming stripped 9 bases from V and 7 bases from J, with 18 bases between. For the CDR3, the DNA is TGTGCCAGTCTAAGTACGAGGGGAGGTGGCTACACCTTC. Amino acids: CASLSTRGGGYTF.

V is TRBV3-1 (or the pseudogene TRBV3-2) and J is TRBJ2-7; 9 bases map to TRBD2. From germline, CDR1 is LGHDT and CDR2 YNNKEL (reference sequence). This CDR3 region has 15 residues. V was pared by 1 base and J by 7 bases, with 8 bases of the junction left unmatched. The CDR3 DNA sequence: TGTGCCAGCAGCCAAGGGGCGGGAGGGGTTTTGGAGCAGTACTTC. As protein: CASSQGAGGVLEQYF.

The rearrangement uses TRBV6-1 and TRBJ1-5, with 7 nucleotides matching TRBD1. Trimming removed 0 bases from V and 9 bases from J; junction bases left unmatched: 11. The CDR3 contains 16 residues. CDR1 is MNHNS and CDR2 is SASEGT in the germline V gene. The CDR3 sequence is CASSEAGDSMRWPQHF. As DNA, the CDR3 is TGTGCCAGCAGTGAAGCGGGGGACAGTATGCGTTGGCCCCAGCATTTT.

V gene TRBV5-1 combines with J gene TRBJ2-3; the D gene is possibly TRBD1 (8 bases). The CDR3 is 16 residues long. V dropped 4 bases and J dropped 2 bases, with 17 bases sitting between them. Germline CDR1 SGHRS, CDR2 YFSETQ. The CDR3 spells CASSRWTGTTTDTQYF. DNA of the CDR3: TGCGCCAGCAGCAGGTGGACAGGGACTACCACAGATACGCAGTATTTT.

V is TRBV5-1 and J is TRBJ1-2, with D hard to call. V was trimmed by 0 bases and J by 4 bases, leaving 4 bases between them. This CDR3 is built from 12 residues. Germline V gene sequence: CDR1 SGHRS, CDR2 YFSETQ. The CDR3 DNA reads as TGCGCCAGCAGCTTGGACACCTATGGCTACACCTTC. Protein product: CASSLDTYGYTF. The full variable domain, in which reference TRBV5-1 and TRBJ1-2 provide the parts outside the CDR3, is KAGVTQTPRYLIKTRGQQVTLSCSPISGHRSVSWYQQTPGQGLQFLFEYFSETQRNKGNFPGRFSGRQFSNSRSEMNVSTLELGDSALYLCASSLDTYGYTFGSGTRLTVV.

The chain couples TRBV10-2 to TRBJ1-2; the match to TRBD1 covers 10 bases. Germline V gene lookup returns CDR1 WSHSY and CDR2 SAAADI. CDR3 size: 13 residues. J lost 6 bases, V lost 6 bases, and 4 bases had no gene match. The CDR3 is CASSVTGGNGYTF. DNA for the CDR3: TGCGCCAGCAGCGTGACAGGGGGCAATGGCTACACCTTC.

This chain connects TRBV4-1 to TRBJ1-3, with D possibly being TRBD1 (5 bases). Germline CDR1 and CDR2: MGHRA and YSYEKL. This CDR3 comprises 15 residues. Trimming stripped 0 bases from V and 0 bases from J, with 6 bases between. CDR3 protein: CASSQETDSGNTIYF. The CDR3 DNA follows: TGCGCCAGCAGCCAAGAGACAGACTCTGGAAACACCATATATTTT.

The genes are TRBV6-5 and TRBJ1-3; 7 bases are a match to TRBD1. Unmatched junction bases numbered 2, after V lost 2 bases and J lost 4 bases. Germline loops: CDR1 MNHEY, CDR2 SVGAGI. CDR3 length: 14 residues. For the CDR3, the DNA is TGTGCCAGCAGTTACAGGGGGCTAGGAAACACCATATATTTT. It translates to CASSYRGLGNTIYF.

J is TRBJ1-1 and V is TRBV28; D call uncertain. V gave up 6 bases and J gave up 5 bases, with 22 bases separating them. This CDR3 is built from 16 residues. The germline gives CDR1 MDHEN, CDR2 SYDVKM. CDR3 sequence: CASSQALWGKKTEAFF. CDR3 DNA: TGTGCCAGCAGCCAGGCGTTGTGGGGAAAAAAGACTGAAGCTTTCTTT.

V gene TRBV11-3 combines with J gene TRBJ2-3, with 7 nucleotides matching TRBD2. CDR1 is SGHNT and CDR2 is YENEEA in the germline V gene. Losses at the gene ends were 0 bases for V and 2 bases for J; bases not matched to a gene: 14. The CDR3 loop spans 19 amino acids. The CDR3 DNA sequence: TGTGCCAGCAGCTTAGATAAGGTGGGCGGGAGCGAAGACACAGATACGCAGTATTTT. As protein: CASSLDKVGGSEDTDTQYF.

V and J are TRBV4-1 and TRBJ2-1; 7 bases are a match to TRBD2. Per germline, CDR1 MGHRA and CDR2 YSYEKL. CDR3 length: 14 residues. Trimming at V came to 0 bases and at J to 7 bases, leaving 3 bases not matched to a gene. In DNA, the CDR3 is TGCGCCAGCAGCCAAGAGAGTAGCGGGAATGAGCAGTTCTTC. Protein product: CASSQESSGNEQFF.

The V gene is TRBV5-4, the J gene TRBJ1-1; 10 bases map to TRBD1. The CDR3 is made up of 15 amino acids. The trim removed 0 bases at V and 4 bases at J, leaving 3 bases unmatched. Germline values: CDR1 SGHNT, CDR2 YYREEE (reference sequence). CDR3 amino acids: CASSLGGTGVTEAFF. The CDR3 region has the DNA TGTGCCAGCAGCTTGGGGGGGACAGGGGTCACTGAAGCTTTCTTT. Using reference TRBV5-4 and TRBJ1-1 for the parts outside the CDR3, the full variable domain is ETGVTQSPTHLIKTRGQQVTLRCSSQSGHNTVSWYQQALGQGPQFIFQYYREEENGRGNFPPRFSGLQFPNYSSELNVNALELDDSALYLCASSLGGTGVTEAFFGQGTRLTVV.

The genes are TRBV27 and TRBJ2-7, with 10 nucleotides matching TRBD2. Germline trimming cut 10 bases from V and 3 bases from J; bases unmatched to any gene: 6. Germline CDR1 is MNHEY and CDR2 is SMNVEV (reference sequence). This CDR3 has 13 residues. The CDR3 DNA is TGTGCCACACGATCTAGCGGGGGCTACGAGCAGTACTTC. It codes for CATRSSGGYEQYF.

The chain couples TRBV6-5 to TRBJ1-2, with TRBD1 as a possible D gene (5 bases). The length of the CDR3 is 14 residues. The germline V and J ends were trimmed by 6 bases and 0 bases, with 11 bases remaining between them. In germline, CDR1 is MNHEY, CDR2 SVGAGI. CDR3 nucleotides: TGTGCCAGCAGAGCGGTGGGGGCTAACTATGGCTACACCTTC. Protein: CASRAVGANYGYTF.

The J gene is TRBJ2-3, the V gene TRBV6-5; D uncertain. Trimming pared 6 bases from V and 2 bases from J, leaving 9 bases between. The CDR3 covers 13 residues. Looked up from germline, CDR1 is MNHEY and CDR2 is SVGAGI. Here the CDR3 DNA reads TGTGCCAGCAGACCCGTCCTCACAGATACGCAGTATTTT. Translated, it gives CASRPVLTDTQYF.

The gene calls are TRBV27 and TRBJ2-7, with 11 bases aligning to TRBD1. The CDR3 has 14 residues. V shed 7 bases and J 7 bases; nucleotides not matched to a gene: 9. Germline V CDR1 and CDR2: MNHEY, SMNVEV (reference sequence). CDR3 sequence: CASTLGQGAGEQYF. CDR3 nucleotides: TGTGCCAGCACCCTCGGACAGGGGGCGGGTGAGCAGTACTTC.